This T cell receptor beta chain was recovered during a study of blood T cell repertoires in COVID-19 (TCRdb year 2020). Regarding the research as a whole: The collaborator samples originated in the United States, Italy and Spain and spanned the acute and convalescent phases of COVID-19. A de-identified subject ID, COVID-19 status, age in years and sex were almost always included in the sample metadata. HLA class I and class II types, where available, came from metadata supplied by the sample provider rather than from assay-based typing. A freely available public database, intended as a resource for researchers studying the immune response to SARS-CoV-2, is where the repertoires were released. The dataset comprised deeply sampled blood TCRbeta repertoires from subjects exposed to, actively infected with, or recovered from COVID-19. The prospective study material was composed of cDNA or gDNA derived from T cells, B-cell-depleted T cells, or PBMCs. The samples were drawn from the first 160 participants of the ongoing ImmuneRACE study and from 950 to 1,500 subjects provided by 6 global collaborators.

What the authors observed across the whole study: The quantity of clinical and demographic metadata differed by source and by participant and was supplied without curation.

V ends up 5 bases short and J 2 bases short, with an unmatched junction base count of 8. From cysteine to phenylalanine, the CDR3 is 16 amino acids long. Kept here is only the CDR3 DNA, which spans 48 bases and is read in frame from base 1. Per the germline V gene (reference sequence), SEHNR is the CDR1 and FQNEAQ is the CDR2. In the case of this clone: This receptor's antigen is unknown. There are no base qualities to consult, and no much larger clone falls within one base.

In the prospective study, participants were roughly 18 to 95 years old, resided in 25 or so geographic areas of the United States, and were enrolled through a virtual design. To assign participants to cohorts, the prospective study relied on clinical history that participants themselves reported in a screening survey and a study questionnaire. For ImmuneRACE Cohort 3, a participant was defined as recovered based on two consecutive negative NP/OP PCR tests, clearance by a healthcare professional, or resolution of symptoms. Mobile phlebotomists in the prospective study collected whole blood, serum and a nasopharyngeal or oropharyngeal swab from every participant. Participants in the prospective study had the option to provide additional blood draws and questionnaires over a roughly 2-month period. Before DNA extraction, blood samples from the prospective study were shipped at room temperature or frozen.

TCRbeta CDR3 regions were amplified from genomic DNA using the immunoSEQ Assay, a bias-controlled multiplex PCR. In the authors' own workflow: The number of nucleated cells in each sample was estimated by amplification of reference gene primers within the assay. Sequence reads were collapsed and filtered to measure the absolute abundance of every unique TCRbeta CDR3 rearrangement. For each sample, productive Simpson clonality was calculated by taking the square root of Simpson's diversity index across productive rearrangements. The source is immuneACCESS, and TCRdb retained only in-frame sequences with V and J called. Part of the clones is not carried over; for the studies checked, unresolved V genes explain less than half of this, and the remainder is unexplained. From that table come the V and J calls and clone size; the DNA was used to work out D and trimming. The sample records under 300,000 clones, around nine tenths of which are singletons. The ten largest clonotypes hold around 1.6% of the sample.

Sequencing input: PBMCs or T cells enriched from blood (not recorded which). This sequence was found in a woman between 50 and 59 years old who had recovered from COVID-19. The chain is encoded by TRBV7-9 joined to TRBJ2-7; 11 central nucleotides agree with TRBD1. The CDR3 region: CASSDILGQGAYEQYF. At the DNA level, the sequence is TGTGCCAGCAGCGATATATTGGGACAGGGGGCCTACGAGCAGTACTTC.